This T cell receptor (beta chain) derives from a study of blood T cell repertoires in COVID-19. Study summary: Spain, Italy and the United States supplied samples that represented acute and convalescent COVID-19. The cDNA or gDNA used as material had been derived from T cells, B-cell-depleted T cells, or PBMCs.

Original data processing: For nucleated cells, counts were estimated from reference gene primer amplification. The assay was immunoSEQ multiplex PCR, and TCRdb's table has in-frame clones only and misses some. The DNA gave D and trimming, while V, J and clone size come from that table. The table lists around 270,000 clones, about 90% of them singletons. This clone was seen a few times. The sample taken for sequencing was peripheral blood. The clonotype comes from a person aged 18 to 30 with COVID-19, enrolled during active disease.

CDR3 DNA: TGTGCCAGCAGCTTACACGAGACCTACGAGCAGTACTTC. Its translation is CASSLHETYEQYF. The rearrangement links TRBV11-3 to TRBJ2-7; D gene ambiguous. Trimming removed 2 bases at V and 2 bases at J, with 7 bases between. The CDR3 length is 13 residues. Germline loops: CDR1 SGHNT, CDR2 YENEEA.